The rows below give T cell receptor beta chains drawn from one sample of a study of CD8+ T cells in alopecia areata. Method: immunoSEQ multiplex PCR; TCRdb's copy keeps in-frame clones and lacks some. This table holds 90,000 to 150,000 clones, around two fifths found once. What was sequenced was CD4+ T cells sorted from blood. These receptors were collected from a human donor with alopecia areata. Both conserved end residues are part of each CDR3. The order of the fields is CDR3 DNA, CDR3 protein, V gene, D gene, J gene, clone size. D genes are given only for firm matches. Size is omitted from some rows. Given values are once, few, many or a class for expanded clones.

TGTGCCAGCAGTGAATGGTCTGGGGGGCAAGCCTACGAGCAGTACTTC | CASSEWSGGQAYEQYF | TRBV25-1 | - | TRBJ2-7 | -
TGCAGCGTTGAAAACCCAGGGGGACCACAAGAGACCCAGTACTTC | CSVENPGGPQETQYF | TRBV29-1 | TRBD1 | TRBJ2-5 | few
TGTGCCACCAGCAGAGGGACGGGGGAAATTGGCTACACCTTC | CATSRGTGEIGYTF | TRBV15 | - | TRBJ1-2 | -
TGTGCCAGCAGCTTAAGATACAGGACGGCTGAAGCTTTCTTT | CASSLRYRTAEAFF | TRBV7-3 | - | TRBJ1-1 | -
TGCGCCAGCAGCCAAGATTTGTCGGCAGGGGGTGAGTTCGAGCAGTACTTC | CASSQDLSAGGEFEQYF | TRBV4-3 | TRBD1 | TRBJ2-7 | once
TGTGCCAGCAGCTTAACAGGGGGCGTTGACACCGGGGAGCTGTTTTTT | CASSLTGGVDTGELFF | TRBV7-3 | TRBD1 | TRBJ2-2 | -
TGTGCCAGCAGTTTACCAGCGGGAAGGTACGAGCAGTACTTC | CASSLPAGRYEQYF | TRBV28 | TRBD2 | TRBJ2-7 | -
TGCGCCAGCAGCTTGGTGGTGGACACCGGGGAGCTGTTTTTT | CASSLVVDTGELFF | TRBV5-1 | - | TRBJ2-2 | once
TGTGCCAGCAGCCACAGGACACGGTACGAGCAGTACTTC | CASSHRTRYEQYF | TRBV11-2 | - | TRBJ2-7 | once
TGCAGCGTTGGTGTCAGGGCGTCAGATACGCAGTATTTT | CSVGVRASDTQYF | TRBV29-1 | - | TRBJ2-3 | few
TGTGCCAGCAGCAGAACAGGTACTGGGGCCAACGTCCTGACTTTC | CASSRTGTGANVLTF | TRBV9 | - | TRBJ2-6 | -
TGTGCCAGCAGCCTTCGGACAGCCGGGCGTGAAGCTTTCTTT | CASSLRTAGREAFF | TRBV14 | - | TRBJ1-1 | few
TGCAGCGTTGGGGGACAGGAGCAGGACGAGCAGTACTTC | CSVGGQEQDEQYF | TRBV29-1 | TRBD1 | TRBJ2-7 | -
TGTGCCAGCAGTCCTCAGGGGAATCAGCCCCAGCATTTT | CASSPQGNQPQHF | TRBV2 | - | TRBJ1-5 | few
TGTGCCTTGGGACTTTTTCAATACACCGGGGAGCTGTTTTTT | CALGLFQYTGELFF | TRBV30 | - | TRBJ2-2 | -
TGCGCCAGCAGGCCGGGTCCCAACACTGAAGCTTTCTTT | CASRPGPNTEAFF | TRBV5-1 | - | TRBJ1-1 | -
TGTGCCAGCAGTTTGGAGCGATTAAACATTCAGTACTTC | CASSLERLNIQYF | TRBV28 | - | TRBJ2-4 | few
TGCGCCAGCAGCTTAGGGCCGAGGGGAGAGACCCAGTACTTC | CASSLGPRGETQYF | TRBV5-1 | - | TRBJ2-5 | once
TGCAGCGTTCCCGGGGGGGGCCCTAGGGGTGAGCAGTTCTTC | CSVPGGGPRGEQFF | TRBV29-1 | TRBD2 | TRBJ2-1 | -
TGTGCCAGTAGGGCCGACAGCGGGGGCTATGGCTACACCTTC | CASRADSGGYGYTF | TRBV19 | - | TRBJ1-2 | -
TGTGCCAGCAGCTTAGTTGGTAGCGGGAGGGTACAGACCCAGTACTTC | CASSLVGSGRVQTQYF | TRBV7-2 | TRBD2 | TRBJ2-5 | -
TGTGCCAGCTCACCACCGGGCCTAGCGGGGGGAGATACGCAGTATTTT | CASSPPGLAGGDTQYF | TRBV18 | TRBD2 | TRBJ2-3 | few
TGTGCCAGCAGCTGGGACAGGGGAAAGGGAGGCTACACCTTC | CASSWDRGKGGYTF | TRBV7-2 | TRBD1 | TRBJ1-2 | -
TGTGCCAGCACGACGGACTCACCCCTCCACTTT | CASTTDSPLHF | TRBV2 | - | TRBJ1-6 | once
TGTGCCAGCAGCCCCAGCTCCTACGAGCAGTACTTC | CASSPSSYEQYF | TRBV7-9 | - | TRBJ2-7 | few
TGTGCCAGCAGCGCTCCTAGCCTTACCTACGAGCAGTACTTC | CASSAPSLTYEQYF | TRBV28 | - | TRBJ2-7 | -
TGCGCCAGCAGCGGGCAAGGGGGGACTAATGAAAAACTGTTTTTT | CASSGQGGTNEKLFF | TRBV5-1 | - | TRBJ1-4 | -
TGTGCCAGCTCACTTACTCAGACTAGTAACTACGAGCAGTACTTC | CASSLTQTSNYEQYF | TRBV18 | - | TRBJ2-7 | -
TGCGCCAGCAGCTTGGCCTCGGGCGGTGAGAACACTGAAGCTTTCTTT | CASSLASGGENTEAFF | TRBV5-1 | - | TRBJ1-1 | few
TGCAGCGTTGAAGATCAAGGGGGGCCTGGAAACACCATATATTTT | CSVEDQGGPGNTIYF | TRBV29-1 | - | TRBJ1-3 | -
TGTGCCAGCACAGACAGAAGCTATGGCTACACCTTC | CASTDRSYGYTF | TRBV6-6 | - | TRBJ1-2 | -
TGCAGCGTTGAGGAGGGGACCTATGGCTACACCTTC | CSVEEGTYGYTF | TRBV29-1 | - | TRBJ1-2 | few
TGCGCCAGCAGCTCCGGGACTAGCATCACAGATACGCAGTATTTT | CASSSGTSITDTQYF | TRBV5-1 | TRBD2 | TRBJ2-3 | -
TGTGCCAGCAGCCAAGGCGGGGGAAGAGCCAACGTCCTGACTTTC | CASSQGGGRANVLTF | TRBV14 | TRBD2 | TRBJ2-6 | -
TGCAGCGTTAACATGGGGGGAGGCACAGATACGCAGTATTTT | CSVNMGGGTDTQYF | TRBV29-1 | - | TRBJ2-3 | -
TGCGCCAGCAGCTCGGGGGTCTCCTACAATGAGCAGTTCTTC | CASSSGVSYNEQFF | TRBV5-1 | - | TRBJ2-1 | -
TGTGCCAGCAGCCATACCTACGAGCAGTACTTC | CASSHTYEQYF | TRBV28 | - | TRBJ2-7 | -
TGTGCCAGCACCCCTAGCGTGGGCGGTGAGCAGTTCTTC | CASTPSVGGEQFF | TRBV4-2 | - | TRBJ2-1 | -